This TCR beta chain stems from a study of T cells in pancreatic ductal adenocarcinoma. Germline trimming cut 2 bases from V and 7 bases from J; bases unmatched to any gene: 7. Per germline, CDR1 MNHEY and CDR2 SMNVEV (reference sequence). CDR3 length equals 14 residues. The study, taken as a whole, reports: Mean clonality was approximately 0.12 in tumors and about 0.069 in blood, not significantly different. Unique clonotypes were around 7.6-fold more numerous in blood than in tumor.

Some clones are missing from TCRdb's copy, which holds only in-frame ones; the method was immunoSEQ multiplex PCR. Here the sample spans 30,000 or so clones, roughly 92% being singletons. For this clone: What it binds is unknown.

No neoadjuvant therapy was given to the selected pancreatic ductal adenocarcinoma patients before their surgery. Sequencing was done on a sample of PBMCs. The V and J genes are TRBV27 and TRBJ2-7; 8 nucleotides line up with TRBD1. This sequence was found in a human donor with pancreatic ductal adenocarcinoma. The CDR3 nucleotides read TGTGCCAGCAGTTTAAGGCAGGGGGCCTGGGAGCAGTACTTC. Its translation is CASSLRQGAWEQYF.